This TCR beta chain was sequenced for a study of blood T cell repertoires in COVID-19. About the study: COVID-19 samples, acute and convalescent, were from the United States, Italy and Spain. In each case, the material was cDNA or gDNA derived from T cells, B-cell-depleted T cells, or PBMCs.

Sequencing used immunoSEQ multiplex PCR; TCRdb keeps in-frame clones, though not all of them. The data show over 250,000 clones, about nine tenths seen once. Seattle patients were enrolled while actively infected and followed longitudinally. This CDR3 is 15 amino acids long. The receptor was isolated from a young adult with COVID-19, enrolled during active disease. This chain uses TRBV21-1 with TRBJ2-6; TRBD2, the D gene given by the table, was not confirmed from the DNA. TRBV21-1 is labeled a pseudogene. The sequenced sample consisted of peripheral blood. The CDR3 sequence is CASSNRGSGANVLTF. In nucleotides, the CDR3 is TGTGCCAGCAGCAATAGAGGGAGTGGGGCCAACGTCCTGACTTTC.